What follows is one TCR beta chain and its context. This CDR3 comprises 13 residues. The germline gives CDR1 MGHDK, CDR2 SYGVNS. V lost 6 bases, J lost 2 bases, and 7 bases lay in between. This entry is derived from a study of shared clonotypes between healthy human individuals. The table came from immunoSEQ multiplex PCR; TCRdb's copy has only in-frame clones and leaves some out. The repertoire holds about 1.5 million clones, with about 98% as singletons. This clonotype originated in a man aged 30 to 39 in good health. V is TRBV25-1 and J is TRBJ2-2; D possibly corresponds to TRBD1 (5 bases). Sequenced input: naive CD4+ T cells sorted from blood. The sample's subset: CD45RA+ positively selected. Here the CDR3 DNA reads TGTGCCAGCAGGGGGCCAAACACCGGGGAGCTGTTTTTT. Translation: CASRGPNTGELFF.